The clone carrying this TCR beta chain has a handful of counts. These data belong to a study of blood T cells in healthy people across ages. PCR was performed a second time for about 7 to 11 cycles using a sample-barcoded 5' primer and a J-beta primer mix. TCRdb re-analysed the 5' RACE reads in MiXCR, keeping a single row per CDR3 protein. Altogether some 1.5 million distinct CDR3 sequences are present, approximately 30% being singletons, with the ten largest covering roughly 8%. Germline CDR1 and CDR2: SQVTM and ANQGSEA. Trimming removed 4 bases at V and 0 bases at J, with 9 bases between. CDR3 length equals 13 residues.

The gene calls are TRBV29-1 and TRBJ1-1; D gene unclear. This sequence was found in a woman aged 30 to 39 in good health. The sequencing input was blood. Written as DNA, the CDR3 is TGCAGCGTTGTAAAACTCCTGAACACTGAAGCTTTCTTT. As protein: CSVVKLLNTEAFF.